This T cell receptor beta chain comes out of a study of control samples from healthy donors and cancer patients. CDR3 length: 17 residues. The V gene's germline CDR1 is SGHDN and CDR2 FVKESK. Trimming removed 0 bases at V and 4 bases at J, with 19 bases between. This clone was recorded only once. Here immunoSEQ multiplex PCR was the method, and the copy in TCRdb shows in-frame clones only, minus some. The repertoire includes roughly 76,000 clones, just under 95% of them detected once, and around 5% sits in the top ten. The sequencing input was blood. V and J are TRBV14 and TRBJ2-7; D unclear. This clonotype was obtained from a woman aged 18-35 years in good health. Here the CDR3 reads CASSQEKTAHPLYEQYF. The CDR3 DNA reads TGTGCCAGCAGCCAAGAGAAAACAGCCCATCCATTATACGAGCAGTACTTC.